The rows below give T cell receptor beta chains drawn from one sample of a study of response to subunit inactivated influenza vaccine. TCRdb fed the RT-PCR reads into MiXCR, producing one record per CDR3 protein. The sample includes a few hundred thousand distinct CDR3 sequences, roughly 22% of them seen just once. The starting material was PBMCs from blood, obtained about 20 months after vaccination. These receptors all stem from a man aged 45-69 years who received an inactivated influenza vaccine. Each CDR3 is given with its conserved first and last residue. D genes are given only for firm matches. Size is omitted from some rows. Given values are once, few, many or a class for expanded clones.

CDR3 length,J gene,V gene,D gene,clone size,CDR3 protein,CDR3 DNA
14,TRBJ2-7,TRBV5-1,.,.,CASSFRDGSYEQYF,TGCGCCAGCAGCTTCCGCGACGGGAGCTACGAGCAGTACTTC
13,TRBJ1-5,TRBV6-1,.,few,CASNDYSNQPQHF,TGTGCCAGCAATGATTATAGCAATCAGCCCCAGCATTTT
16,TRBJ2-7,TRBV18,.,.,CASSPPGTHTSYEQYF,TGTGCCAGCTCACCACCAGGAACACACACCTCCTACGAGCAGTACTTC
14,TRBJ1-4,TRBV2,.,.,CASSESNPGEKLFF,TGTGCCAGCAGTGAGTCCAACCCGGGTGAAAAACTGTTTTTT
15,TRBJ2-1,TRBV20-1,.,.,CSANSPFSSKNEQFF,TGCAGTGCTAACTCGCCCTTCAGTAGCAAGAATGAGCAGTTCTTC
14,TRBJ2-1,TRBV7-9,.,few,CASSLAGKYNEQFF,TGTGCCAGCAGCTTAGCTGGCAAGTACAATGAGCAGTTCTTC
14,TRBJ1-5,TRBV18,.,.,CASSIGRNNQPQHF,TGTGCCAGCTCTATTGGACGGAATAATCAGCCCCAGCATTTT
13,TRBJ2-2,TRBV7-9,.,.,CATQSLVTGELFF,TGTGCCACTCAAAGCCTAGTCACCGGGGAGCTGTTTTTT
16,TRBJ1-2,TRBV7-2,.,.,CASSLDFGGWNYGYTF,TGTGCCAGCAGCTTAGACTTCGGAGGGTGGAACTATGGCTACACCTTC
14,TRBJ1-1,TRBV20-1,.,few,CSARSERGNTEAFF,TGCAGTGCTAGAAGCGAGCGGGGGAACACTGAAGCTTTCTTT
14,TRBJ1-1,TRBV20-1,.,few,CSARDFRWDTEAFF,TGCAGTGCTAGAGATTTTCGGTGGGACACTGAAGCTTTCTTT
16,TRBJ2-1,TRBV27,.,.,CASSLESGARYNEQFF,TGTGCCAGCAGTTTAGAGTCGGGGGCACGCTACAATGAGCAGTTCTTC
11,TRBJ2-3,TRBV20-1,.,few,CGGLNTDTQYF,TGCGGGGGGCTGAACACAGATACGCAGTATTTT
13,TRBJ1-5,TRBV6-2/TRBV6-3,.,few,CASSHRGHQPQHF,TGTGCCAGCAGTCACCGGGGACATCAGCCCCAGCATTTT
14,TRBJ1-6,TRBV20-1,TRBD1,few,CSAQGQAQSSPLHF,TGCAGTGCCCAAGGACAGGCCCAAAGTTCACCCCTCCACTTT
15,TRBJ2-5,TRBV7-2,TRBD1,.,CASRPDRGRTETQYF,TGTGCCAGCAGACCCGACAGGGGGCGCACAGAGACCCAGTACTTC
15,TRBJ2-1,TRBV10-2,.,.,CASSDMGGALYGQFF,TGCGCCAGCAGTGATATGGGGGGGGCACTTTATGGGCAGTTCTTC
13,TRBJ1-2,TRBV7-9,.,few,CASSFPRDSGYTF,TGTGCCAGCAGCTTTCCACGGGACTCCGGCTACACCTTC
16,TRBJ2-3,TRBV29-1,TRBD2,.,CSVLAPRTRGTDTQYF,TGCAGCGTTTTAGCCCCCCGGACGCGGGGGACAGATACGCAGTATTTT
13,TRBJ2-5,TRBV20-1,TRBD2,.,CSARLAGLETQYF,TGCAGTGCTAGACTAGCGGGGCTGGAGACCCAGTACTTC
14,TRBJ1-1,TRBV20-1,.,.,CSARDHGKGTEAFF,TGCAGTGCTAGAGATCATGGAAAGGGCACTGAAGCTTTCTTT
14,TRBJ2-5,TRBV7-2,TRBD1,few,CASSFQGAWETQYF,TGTGCCAGCAGCTTTCAGGGGGCTTGGGAGACCCAGTACTTC
14,TRBJ1-1,TRBV7-9,TRBD1,many,CASSWGQGATEAFF,TGTGCCAGCAGCTGGGGACAGGGTGCCACTGAAGCTTTCTTT
13,TRBJ1-1,TRBV18,.,few,CASSPPAGTEAFF,TGTGCCAGCTCACCACCGGCCGGGACTGAAGCTTTCTTT
16,TRBJ2-3,TRBV27,.,once,CASSSGVKGFGDTQYF,TGTGCCAGCAGCTCGGGGGTGAAGGGATTCGGAGATACGCAGTATTTT
13,TRBJ1-4,TRBV20-1,TRBD1,.,CSARGQGNEKLFF,TGCAGTGCTAGAGGACAGGGGAATGAAAAACTGTTTTTT
15,TRBJ2-7,TRBV29-1,.,once,CSVAIGGRSSYEQYF,TGCAGCGTGGCAATCGGGGGCCGTAGCTCCTACGAGCAGTACTTC
15,TRBJ1-2,TRBV27,TRBD1,.,CASSLSTGGFYGYTF,TGTGCCAGCAGTTTATCTACAGGGGGTTTTTATGGCTACACCTTC
15,TRBJ2-3,TRBV4-3,.,.,CASSQGAWVGDTQYF,TGCGCCAGCAGCCAAGGCGCCTGGGTGGGTGATACGCAGTATTTT
15,TRBJ1-1,TRBV3-1,.,many,CASSPRDRRGTEAFF,TGTGCCAGCAGCCCTCGGGACCGGCGGGGCACTGAAGCTTTCTTT
15,TRBJ2-1,TRBV20-1,TRBD1,.,CSARGGQGGYNEQFF,TGCAGTGCTAGGGGGGGACAGGGGGGATACAATGAGCAGTTCTTC
15,TRBJ1-1,TRBV5-1,.,few,CASSREHPGAQGAFF,TGCGCCAGCAGCCGAGAACATCCGGGAGCTCAGGGGGCTTTCTTT
14,TRBJ2-1,TRBV2,TRBD2,.,CASSDLAGHNEQFF,TGTGCCAGCAGTGATCTAGCGGGTCACAATGAGCAGTTCTTC
12,TRBJ1-6,TRBV28,.,few,CASSLGPSPLHF,TGTGCCAGCAGCCTTGGCCCATCACCCCTCCACTTT
14,TRBJ2-7,TRBV7-3,TRBD1,.,CASSFGQGRDEQYF,TGTGCCAGCAGCTTCGGACAGGGAAGGGACGAGCAGTACTTC
18,TRBJ2-2,TRBV24-1,.,.,CATSDLRGRAWDTGELFF,TGTGCCACCAGTGATTTGCGGGGTAGGGCTTGGGACACCGGGGAGCTGTTTTTT
13,TRBJ1-2,TRBV11-3,.,.,CASSSHEGYGYTF,TGTGCCAGCAGTTCCCACGAGGGATATGGCTACACCTTC